A selection of T cell receptor beta chains follows, all from one sample in a study of T cell responses to AZD1222 COVID-19 vaccine. Using immunoSEQ multiplex PCR, the repertoire was profiled, and TCRdb retains in-frame clones only, with some absent. The table has roughly 100,000 clones, 86% seen once. Sequences were derived from peripheral blood, sampled 28 days after the second dose of the MenACWY control vaccine. These receptors were taken from an adult who received the MenACWY meningococcal vaccine as a control. CDR3s include the opening cysteine and the closing phenylalanine or tryptophan. D genes are given only for firm matches. Rows may omit the clone size; those that give it use once, few, many or a size class.

j_call	v_call	clone_size	d_call	cdr3_nt	cdr3_aa
TRBJ2-7	TRBV10-1	.	TRBD1	TGCGCCAGCAGTGGAGGACAGGGACCGTCCTACGAGCAGTACTTC	CASSGGQGPSYEQYF
TRBJ2-3	TRBV5-1	.	.	TGCGCCAGCAGCTTGGAAGCTCAAGATACGCAGTATTTT	CASSLEAQDTQYF
TRBJ1-2	TRBV19	.	.	TGTGCCAGTAGTATAGAATTGGGGTATTATGGCTACACCTTC	CASSIELGYYGYTF
TRBJ1-6	TRBV5-4	once	TRBD1	TGTGCCAGCAGCTTACAGGGGAACTATTCACCCCTCCACTTT	CASSLQGNYSPLHF
TRBJ1-1	TRBV28	.	TRBD1	TGTGCCAGCCGGCTAAACCCGACAGGGGGAAACACTGAAGCTTTCTTT	CASRLNPTGGNTEAFF
TRBJ1-6	TRBV2	.	TRBD1	TGTGCCAGCAGCCCGGGACAGGGGGATTCACCCCTCCACTTT	CASSPGQGDSPLHF
TRBJ2-5	TRBV4-3	.	.	TGCGCCAGCAGCCAAGATTTCTCCCAGACCCAGTACTTC	CASSQDFSQTQYF
TRBJ2-5	TRBV28	.	TRBD2	TGTGCCAGCAGTTTAACCCGGGGGGGCGGAAGGGAGACCCAGTACTTC	CASSLTRGGGRETQYF
TRBJ2-1	TRBV3-1/TRBV3-2	.	.	TGTGCCAGCAGCCAGCGCGCCACCTACAATGAGCAGTTCTTC	CASSQRATYNEQFF
TRBJ2-1	TRBV3-1/TRBV3-2	.	TRBD1	TGTGCCAGCAGCGTAACCGGGACAGAAAATTACAATGAGCAGTTCTTC	CASSVTGTENYNEQFF
TRBJ2-1	TRBV6-2/TRBV6-3	once	.	TGTGCCAGCAGTTACGGCGGGGGCCCCTCCTCCTACAATGAGCAGTTCTTC	CASSYGGGPSSYNEQFF
TRBJ2-7	TRBV5-1	once	TRBD1	TGCGCCAGCAGCAGGACAGGTCAACTCTACGAGCAGTACTTC	CASSRTGQLYEQYF
TRBJ1-3	TRBV6-2/TRBV6-3	.	.	TGTGCCAGCAGTTACTCCAGCTCTGGAAACACCATATATTTT	CASSYSSSGNTIYF
TRBJ2-7	TRBV28	.	TRBD1	TGTGCCAGCAGTTCGGGACAGACTTATTTAACCTCCTACGAGCAGTACTTC	CASSSGQTYLTSYEQYF
TRBJ2-5	TRBV11-2	.	.	TGTGCCAGCAGCTTAGCTGGGGGGGAGACCCAGTACTTC	CASSLAGGETQYF
TRBJ2-1	TRBV11-1	.	TRBD1	TGTGCCAGCAGCTCACCGGGACAGGGGGCAAAGGAGCAGTTCTTC	CASSSPGQGAKEQFF
TRBJ2-2	TRBV6-2/TRBV6-3	.	TRBD1	TGTGCCAGCAGCAAGGACAGGGGTAACACCGGGGAGCTGTTTTTT	CASSKDRGNTGELFF
TRBJ1-2	TRBV2	.	.	TGTGCCAGCAGTGAAGGCGGGCAGCGCTATGGCTACACCTTC	CASSEGGQRYGYTF
TRBJ2-3	TRBV14	medium-sized	.	TGTGCCAGCAGCCAAGATTGGGGCAGAAGCACAGATACGCAGTATTTT	CASSQDWGRSTDTQYF
TRBJ2-5	TRBV2	.	TRBD2	TGTGCCAGCAGTCCGGGACTAGCGGCTAGCGGGGAGACCCAGTACTTC	CASSPGLAASGETQYF
TRBJ2-1	TRBV30	.	.	TGTGCCTGGAGACTAGCCGGGGGCAATGAGCAGTTCTTC	CAWRLAGGNEQFF
TRBJ1-2	TRBV6-1	few	TRBD1	TGTGCCAGCAGTGTGGACAGGGGCCTGCCCCCTACTAACTATGGCTACACCTTC	CASSVDRGLPPTNYGYTF
TRBJ1-1	TRBV6-1	.	.	TGTGCCAGCAGTGATCAGCCGGCAGCCAATTCGAACACTGAAGCTTTCTTT	CASSDQPAANSNTEAFF
TRBJ2-7	TRBV28	.	TRBD1	TGTGCCAGCAGACTACAGGGGGCTCGGACCTACGAGCAGTACTTC	CASRLQGARTYEQYF
TRBJ1-4	TRBV6-2/TRBV6-3	.	.	TGTGCCAGCAGTTACTCGATTTGGCGGAGGATTAATGAAAAACTGTTTTTT	CASSYSIWRRINEKLFF
TRBJ1-5	TRBV7-8	.	.	TGTGCCAGCAGCCAGAATCGGGCCAATCAGCCCCAGCATTTT	CASSQNRANQPQHF
TRBJ1-1	TRBV19	once	.	TGTGCCTCTAGACTCCTGCTGAACACTGAAGCTTTCTTT	CASRLLLNTEAFF
TRBJ2-1	TRBV6-5	.	TRBD2	TGTGCCAGCTTTCCGGGACTAGCGGGGGTGGGTGAGCAGTTCTTC	CASFPGLAGVGEQFF
TRBJ1-6	TRBV7-2	once	.	TGTGCCAGCAGCTTAGTCAGTCCGGTTTTAAGCTCACCCCTCCACTTT	CASSLVSPVLSSPLHF
TRBJ1-6	TRBV28	.	TRBD1	TGTGCCAGCAGTCCAGGGGGGAGCTCCTATAATTCACCCCTCCACTTT	CASSPGGSSYNSPLHF
TRBJ2-7	TRBV6-5	.	TRBD1	TGTGCCAGCAGCCAGGGGGCCTCCGCTTTTTACGAGCAGTACTTC	CASSQGASAFYEQYF
TRBJ2-2	TRBV9	.	.	TGTGCCAGCAGCGCGGACGCCGGACCCACCGGGGAGCTGTTTTTT	CASSADAGPTGELFF
TRBJ1-4	TRBV2	.	.	TGTGCCAGTAACAGGGTAGGCGAAAAACTGTTTTTT	CASNRVGEKLFF
TRBJ2-7	TRBV11-3	.	TRBD1	TGTGCCAGCAGGCCTCCGCCCAGGGGGTCCCCGACCTACGAGCAGTACTTC	CASRPPPRGSPTYEQYF
TRBJ1-1	TRBV30	.	TRBD1	TGTGCCTGGAGTTTAGACAGGGAAACTGAAGCTTTCTTT	CAWSLDRETEAFF
TRBJ2-2	TRBV4-1	.	.	TGCGCCAGCAGCCTATGGGGGAACACCGGGGAGCTGTTTTTT	CASSLWGNTGELFF
TRBJ1-1	TRBV4-3	.	TRBD1	TGCGCCAGCAGCCAAGATCTTGGGGACAGGCCTCTGAACACTGAAGCTTTCTTT	CASSQDLGDRPLNTEAFF
TRBJ1-2	TRBV11-2	once	.	TGTGCCAGCAGCTTAGGTTACGGCGACCGTGGCTACACCTTC	CASSLGYGDRGYTF
TRBJ1-1	TRBV10-2	.	.	TGCGCCAGCAGTGAGTCCAGGGGCATGAACACTGAAGCTTTCTTT	CASSESRGMNTEAFF
TRBJ1-1	TRBV19	once	TRBD1	TGTGCCAGTAGTACTGACAGGGGCGCGAACACTGAAGCTTTCTTT	CASSTDRGANTEAFF
TRBJ1-6	TRBV2	.	.	TGTGCCAGCAGTGAATCTCGGGTTCAAGTCTCACCCCTCCACTTT	CASSESRVQVSPLHF